This entry features one T cell receptor beta chain sequence. The antigen is not known. Trimming took 4 bases from V and 4 from J; bases not matched to a gene: 3. The CDR3 sequence is 15 residues long. Per germline, CDR1 LNHNV and CDR2 YYDKDF (reference sequence). Indicated treatment: some 20 received Ad26.COV2.S at low or high dose, single or two shots; 5 received placebo; per-sample allocation not given. It was on day 63 after the first vaccine or placebo injection that samples were taken. The sample is drawn from a study of Ad26.COV2.S vaccination and SARS-CoV-2 variants. Study-wide background: It was the COV1001 Ad26.COV2.S trial arm that included the donor.

The study's findings and limits: Among vaccine recipients, spike-specific TCR breadth exceeded that of placebo recipients.

The data were produced by immunoSEQ multiplex PCR, yet TCRdb's version contains in-frame clones alone and is incomplete. The sample records some 340,000 clones, around 84% being singletons. This rearrangement joins TRBV15 to TRBJ1-3; TRBD1 aligns across 11 bases. The sequences come from peripheral blood, collected in a trial of Ad26.COV2.S vaccine versus placebo. The TCR was taken from a person between 18 and 65 years old who received the Ad26.COV2.S COVID-19 vaccine or a placebo. The CDR3 spells CATSKGQGVGNTIYF. CDR3 sequence (DNA): TGTGCCACCAGCAAGGGACAGGGGGTGGGAAACACCATATATTTT.